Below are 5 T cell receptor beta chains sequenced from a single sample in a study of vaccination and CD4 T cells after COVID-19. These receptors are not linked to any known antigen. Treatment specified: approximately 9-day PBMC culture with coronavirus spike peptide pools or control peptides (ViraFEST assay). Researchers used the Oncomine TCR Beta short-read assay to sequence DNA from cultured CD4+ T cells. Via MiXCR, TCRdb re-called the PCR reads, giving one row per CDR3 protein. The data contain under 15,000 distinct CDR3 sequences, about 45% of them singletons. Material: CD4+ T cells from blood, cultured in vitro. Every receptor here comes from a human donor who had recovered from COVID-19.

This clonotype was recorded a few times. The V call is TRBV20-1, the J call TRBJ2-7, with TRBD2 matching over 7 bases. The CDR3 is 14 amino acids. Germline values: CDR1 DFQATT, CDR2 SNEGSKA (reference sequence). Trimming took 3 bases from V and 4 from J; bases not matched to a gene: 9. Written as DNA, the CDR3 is TGCAGTGCTAGCAGCCGGGACTATCCTTACGAGCAGTACTTC. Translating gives CSASSRDYPYEQYF.

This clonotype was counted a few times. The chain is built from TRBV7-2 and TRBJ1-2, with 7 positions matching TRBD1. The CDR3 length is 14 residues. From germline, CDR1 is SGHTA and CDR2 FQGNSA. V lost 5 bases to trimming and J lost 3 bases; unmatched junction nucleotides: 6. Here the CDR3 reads CASSALRGDYGYTF. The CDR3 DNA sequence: TGTGCCAGCAGCGCCCTCAGGGGGGACTATGGCTACACCTTC.

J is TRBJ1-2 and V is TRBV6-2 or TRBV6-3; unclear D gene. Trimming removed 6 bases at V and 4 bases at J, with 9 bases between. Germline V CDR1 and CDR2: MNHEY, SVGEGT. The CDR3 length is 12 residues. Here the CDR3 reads CASSRDFYGYTF. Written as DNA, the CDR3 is TGTGCCAGCAGCCGGGATTTCTATGGCTACACCTTC.

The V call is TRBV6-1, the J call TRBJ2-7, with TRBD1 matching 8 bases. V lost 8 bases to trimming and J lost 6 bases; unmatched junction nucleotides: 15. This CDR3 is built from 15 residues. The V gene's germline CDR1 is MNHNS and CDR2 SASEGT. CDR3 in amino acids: CASSCRDRSFAEQYF. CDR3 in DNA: TGTGCCAGCTCGTGCCGGGACAGGTCTTTCGCCGAGCAGTACTTC.

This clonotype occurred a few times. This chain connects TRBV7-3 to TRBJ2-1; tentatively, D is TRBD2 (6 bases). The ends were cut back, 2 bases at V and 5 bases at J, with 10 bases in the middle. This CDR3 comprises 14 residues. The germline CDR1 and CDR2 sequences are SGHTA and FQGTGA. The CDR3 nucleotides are TGTGCCAGCAGCTTAGGACTACGGAACAATGAGCAGTTCTTC. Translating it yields CASSLGLRNNEQFF.